This TCR beta chain was recovered during a study of shared clonotypes between healthy human individuals. Trimming pared 4 bases from V and 2 bases from J, leaving 9 bases between. Germline assignment: CDR1 MNHNY and CDR2 SVGAGI (reference sequence). The CDR3 extends over 13 amino acids. Division of CD4+ cells produced a CD45RA+ naive subset and a CD45RA-negative memory subset. This clone was counted only a few times. Once extracted for a subset, genomic DNA was divided evenly among several immunoSEQ plates. Produced via immunoSEQ multiplex PCR; TCRdb's table is partial and in-frame only. The sample carries 800,000 to 1,200,000 clones, 70% to 80% recorded once.

This chain connects TRBV6-6 to TRBJ2-7; unclear D gene. This clonotype originated in a man between 18 and 35 years old in good health. Some clones in this sample may be carry-over from other donors' samples. Sequenced: memory CD4+ T cells from PBMCs. Sample subset: CD45RA-negative fraction. This CDR3 is CASSLGFTYEQYF. As DNA, the CDR3 is TGTGCCAGCAGTTTAGGGTTTACCTACGAGCAGTACTTC.